This is a list of T cell receptor beta chains from one sample in a study of post-analysis software for immune sequencing data. TCRdb re-analysed the PCR reads in MiXCR, keeping a single row per CDR3 protein. The data hold 750,000 to 950,000 distinct CDR3 sequences, with 46% observed a single time. The sequenced material came from blood. The origin of the receptors is a girl aged 5 to 17 with multiple sclerosis. CDR3s include the opening cysteine and the closing phenylalanine or tryptophan. The order of the fields is J gene, V gene, clone size, D gene, CDR3 DNA, CDR3 protein. The D gene is left open where the match is weak. Some rows have no size entry. The others give once, few or many, or a class for an expanded clone.

>TRBJ1-1|TRBV5-6|few|NA
TGTGCCAGCAGCTTGAACATGAACACTGAAGCTTTCTTT
CASSLNMNTEAFF
>TRBJ2-1|TRBV29-1|few|NA
TGCAGCGTTGAAGATCGGGTCAATGAGCAGTTCTTC
CSVEDRVNEQFF
>TRBJ2-4|TRBV28|NA|TRBD2
TGTGCCAGCAGTTTATGGGGAGGGCTCTTAGCCAAAAACATTCAGTACTTC
CASSLWGGLLAKNIQYF
>TRBJ2-7|TRBV4-3|NA|TRBD2
TGCGCCAGCAGCCCAGGACTAGCGGGAGCCCACGAGCAGTACTTC
CASSPGLAGAHEQYF
>TRBJ2-3|TRBV29-1|many|NA
TGCAGCGTTGCGGAGACAAATCCCACAGATACGCAGTATTTT
CSVAETNPTDTQYF
>TRBJ1-1|TRBV6-5|few|NA
TGTGCCAGCAGTATTCGGAGAGGGACTGAAGCTTTCTTT
CASSIRRGTEAFF
>TRBJ1-4|TRBV25-1|NA|NA
TGTGCCAGCAGGTCGCGGCAGACTAATGAAAAACTGTTTTTT
CASRSRQTNEKLFF
>TRBJ1-6|TRBV27|NA|TRBD1
TGTGCCAGCAGTTTCGCCGGGACAGGGGGTTCACCCCTCCACTTT
CASSFAGTGGSPLHF
>TRBJ2-4|TRBV5-1|few|NA
TGCGCCAGCAGCTTGGGACAGCTAGCCAAAAACATTCAGTACTTC
CASSLGQLAKNIQYF
>TRBJ2-7|TRBV7-9|NA|TRBD2
TGTGCCAGCAGCTCGACTAGCGGGAGCGGGTTCTACGAGCAGTACTTC
CASSSTSGSGFYEQYF
>TRBJ2-3|TRBV7-2|few|NA
TGTGCCAGCAGCTTAGACAGGCGCACAGATACGCAGTATTTT
CASSLDRRTDTQYF
>TRBJ2-3|TRBV12-3/TRBV12-4|NA|NA
TGTGCCAGCAGTCCTCCGGGACAAGCCACAGATACGCAGTATTTT
CASSPPGQATDTQYF
>TRBJ2-7|TRBV2|few|TRBD2
TGTGCCAGCAGTGGTACCCCGGGACTAGCGGGGCGGACTATCGGCGAGCAGTACTTC
CASSGTPGLAGRTIGEQYF
>TRBJ2-7|TRBV29-1|NA|NA
TGCAGCGTTGGCCGTGCCTACGAGCAGTACTTC
CSVGRAYEQYF
>TRBJ2-1|TRBV2|few|TRBD2
TGTGCCAGCATCACTGGACTAGCGGGCTCCTACAATGAGCAGTTCTTC
CASITGLAGSYNEQFF
>TRBJ2-1|TRBV4-1|NA|TRBD2
TGCGCCAGCAGCCAAGAGGCTAGCGGGAGAAATGAGCAGTTCTTC
CASSQEASGRNEQFF
>TRBJ2-7|TRBV29-1|once|TRBD2
TGCAGCATGTGGGAGGGTACCTACGAGCAGTACTTC
CSMWEGTYEQYF
>TRBJ1-2|TRBV6-5|NA|TRBD1
TGTGCCAGCAGTTACTCCGGTCTGGACAGGGGCTATGGCTACACCTTC
CASSYSGLDRGYGYTF
>TRBJ2-5|TRBV2|NA|NA
TGTGCCAGCAGTGAAATGGCGGGCGGGGTAGAGACCCAGTACTTC
CASSEMAGGVETQYF
>TRBJ2-7|TRBV20-1|few|TRBD2
TGCAGTGCTGCCCGGACTAGCGGGAGTCGGGGCGAGCAGTACTTC
CSAARTSGSRGEQYF
>TRBJ2-5|TRBV4-3|many|TRBD2
TGCGCCAGCAGCGAGAGCGGGACTCCGGAGACCCAGTACTTC
CASSESGTPETQYF
>TRBJ1-2|TRBV29-1|few|NA
TGCAGCGTTGATTCAGGGGCCTGTTGCACCTTC
CSVDSGACCTF
>TRBJ2-1|TRBV27|NA|NA
TGTGCCAGCAGTTTAGGCAGAAAGGGGTACAATGAGCAGTTCTTC
CASSLGRKGYNEQFF
>TRBJ2-1|TRBV12-5|few|TRBD2
TGTGCTAGTGGTTTGGGGGCGGGAGGGCCTACGTTTGAGCAGTTCTTC
CASGLGAGGPTFEQFF
>TRBJ2-1|TRBV19|NA|TRBD2
TGTGCCAGTAGTCCCCTAGCGGGAGGGGGCTCCTACAATGAGCAGTTCTTC
CASSPLAGGGSYNEQFF
>TRBJ2-6|TRBV5-5|NA|NA
TGTGCCAGCAGCTTGCTATCCGAGGTCCCTGGGGCCAACGTCCTGACTTTC
CASSLLSEVPGANVLTF
>TRBJ2-1|TRBV27|few|NA
TGTGCCAGCGGAACCCGGGAGGAGCAGTTCTTC
CASGTREEQFF
>TRBJ2-1|TRBV10-3|few|NA
TGTGCCATCAGTGCATCTAATGAGCAGTTCTTC
CAISASNEQFF
>TRBJ2-5|TRBV20-1|few|NA
TGCAGTGCCCACCGGGACGGAGGACAGTACTTC
CSAHRDGGQYF
>TRBJ2-1|TRBV5-4|NA|TRBD2
TGTGCCAGCAGCTTGGCGCTAGCGGGAAGGTACAATGAGCAGTTCTTC
CASSLALAGRYNEQFF
>TRBJ2-7|TRBV5-6|NA|TRBD1
TGTGCCAGCAGCCAATTTGACAGGGGGTGGTCCTACGAGCAGTACTTC
CASSQFDRGWSYEQYF
>TRBJ2-7|TRBV28|NA|TRBD2
TGTGCCAGCAGTCCACCCGGAAGACTAGCTATTTACGAGCAGTACTTC
CASSPPGRLAIYEQYF
>TRBJ2-1|TRBV12-3/TRBV12-4|few|NA
TGTGCCAGCAGCCCTAGACTAGTTGGGCCCTACAATGAGCAGTTCTTC
CASSPRLVGPYNEQFF
>TRBJ2-7|TRBV4-2|NA|TRBD1
TGTGCCAGCAGCCAACACCGGGACAGTTCCTACGAGCAGTACTTC
CASSQHRDSSYEQYF
>TRBJ2-5|TRBV7-3|few|TRBD2
TGTGCCAGCAGCTTAGCGGGAGACGCCCAAGAGACCCAGTACTTC
CASSLAGDAQETQYF
>TRBJ2-5|TRBV4-3|NA|NA
TGCGCCAGCAGCCAAGCTGCGGTGTTGGTGGAGACCCAGTACTTC
CASSQAAVLVETQYF
>TRBJ2-5|TRBV5-1|NA|TRBD2
TGCGCCAGCAGCCCACGAAAAGTTAGCGGGAGAGTAGAGACCCAGTACTTC
CASSPRKVSGRVETQYF
>TRBJ2-7|TRBV20-1|once|TRBD2
TGCAGTGCGAGACTAGCGGGAGTGAAGTACGAGCAGTACTTC
CSARLAGVKYEQYF
>TRBJ2-7|TRBV29-1|NA|TRBD1
TGCAGCGCCAAAGGAGGGGACAGGGGTATGCACGAGCAGTACTTC
CSAKGGDRGMHEQYF
>TRBJ2-1|TRBV29-1|NA|NA
TGCAGCGTTCGGGAACTCTACAATGAGCAGTTCTTC
CSVRELYNEQFF
>TRBJ2-5|TRBV4-2|NA|TRBD2
TGTGCCAGCAGCCGCAATTGGGCTAGCGGGATTGGAGAGACCCAGTACTTC
CASSRNWASGIGETQYF
>TRBJ1-2|TRBV12-3/TRBV12-4|once|NA
TGTGCCAGCACCCCTCGGGGCAGGCCTTATGGCTACACCTTC
CASTPRGRPYGYTF
>TRBJ2-7|TRBV5-6|NA|TRBD2
TGTGCCAGCAGCAAGGGACTAGCGGACCCAAGCTCCTACGAGCAGTACTTC
CASSKGLADPSSYEQYF
>TRBJ2-1|TRBV29-1|NA|TRBD1
TGCAGCGTTGAGGGCAGGGGGCTTACCTATGAGCAGTTCTTC
CSVEGRGLTYEQFF
>TRBJ2-3|TRBV7-9|NA|NA
TGTGCCAGCAGCCGGACTACAGATACGCAGTATTTT
CASSRTTDTQYF
>TRBJ2-3|TRBV27|few|NA
TGTGCCAGCAGTTTATCGCCCCCGCAGAGCACAGATACGCAGTATTTT
CASSLSPPQSTDTQYF
>TRBJ1-1|TRBV10-3|NA|TRBD1
TGTGCCATCAGTGAGTCGGGACAGGAAGCTTTCTTT
CAISESGQEAFF
>TRBJ2-3|TRBV6-1|NA|TRBD2
TGTGCCAGCAGTGCTTTCGGGCTAGCGGGAGCACGAGATACGCAGTATTTT
CASSAFGLAGARDTQYF